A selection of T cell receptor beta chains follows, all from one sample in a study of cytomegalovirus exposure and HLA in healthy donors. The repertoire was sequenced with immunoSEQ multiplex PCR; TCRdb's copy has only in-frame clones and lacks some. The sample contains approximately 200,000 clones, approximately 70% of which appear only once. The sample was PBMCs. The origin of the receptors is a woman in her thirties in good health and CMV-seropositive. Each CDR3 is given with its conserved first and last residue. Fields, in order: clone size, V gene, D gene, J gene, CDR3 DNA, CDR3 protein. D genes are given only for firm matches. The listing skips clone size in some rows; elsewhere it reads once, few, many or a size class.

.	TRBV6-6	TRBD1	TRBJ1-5	TGTGCCAGCAGGACAGGGGAAAGCAATCAGCCCCAGCATTTT	CASRTGESNQPQHF
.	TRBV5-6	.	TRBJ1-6	TGTGCCAGCAGCCCGCAACGAGATTCACCCCTCCACTTT	CASSPQRDSPLHF
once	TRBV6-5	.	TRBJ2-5	TGTGCCAGCAGCAATTGGGCAGTTAACAAAGAGACCCAGTACTTC	CASSNWAVNKETQYF
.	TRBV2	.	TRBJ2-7	TGTGCCAGCAGTGAAGAGGGACAAGGAACCCACGAGCAGTACTTC	CASSEEGQGTHEQYF
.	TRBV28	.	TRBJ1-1	TGTGCCAGCAGTTTGAGTATCGTCGGGACTGAAGCTTTCTTT	CASSLSIVGTEAFF
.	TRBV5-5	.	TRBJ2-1	TGTGCCAGCAGCTTTACAGGTTCAGTCTACAATGAGCAGTTCTTC	CASSFTGSVYNEQFF
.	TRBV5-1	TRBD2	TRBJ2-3	TGCGCCAGCAGTCCTCATAGCGGGAGGGCCGGAGATACGCAGTATTTT	CASSPHSGRAGDTQYF
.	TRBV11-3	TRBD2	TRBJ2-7	TGTGCCAGCAGTTTGCGGGAGGGCCACTTCGAGCAGTACTTC	CASSLREGHFEQYF
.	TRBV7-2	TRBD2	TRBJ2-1	TGTGCCAGCAGCTCGTCAGGACTAGTCAATGAGCAGTTCTTC	CASSSSGLVNEQFF
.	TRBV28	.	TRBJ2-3	TGTGCCAGCAGTTTTCCGCCAGGGGGGTACGCAGATACGCAGTATTTT	CASSFPPGGYADTQYF